The 5 T cell receptor beta chains below were found in one sample sequenced in a study of OX40 agonist ivuxolimab in advanced cancers. TCRdb's table, derived via immunoSEQ multiplex PCR, lists solely in-frame clones and lacks some. The top ten clones hold around 1.9% of a sample with about 61,000 clones, more than 80% of them seen once. Here the sequenced sample was CD4+ or CD8+ T cells sorted from blood, taken in a trial of the OX40 agonist ivuxolimab. These TCRs come from an adult with an advanced solid tumor such as melanoma, head and neck, liver or kidney cancer.

The J gene is TRBJ2-2, the V gene TRBV19, with 7 bases identical to TRBD2. The CDR3 length is 16 residues. Germline-derived CDR1 and CDR2 are LNHDA and SQIVND (reference sequence). Trimming removed 0 bases from V and 6 bases from J; junction bases left unmatched: 7. The CDR3 DNA reads as TGTGCCAGTAGTATAGATGGTGCTAGCGGATCCGGGGAGCTGTTTTTT. It yields the protein CASSIDGASGSGELFF.

The chain carries TRBV6-1 and TRBJ1-6; 9 nucleotides agree with TRBD1. V lost 3 bases and J lost 5; bases outside the gene matches: 2. The CDR3 is 15 residues long. Germline CDR1 reads MNHNS; CDR2 reads SASEGT. The CDR3 DNA sequence: TGTGCCAGCAGTGATGGGGACAGGGATAATTCACCCCTCCACTTT. It encodes CASSDGDRDNSPLHF.

This clone was detected only once. J is TRBJ2-2 and V is TRBV28, with D maybe TRBD2 (6 bases). The CDR3 totals 15 residues. Germline CDR1 reads MDHEN; CDR2 reads SYDVKM. The germline V and J ends were trimmed by 6 bases and 7 bases, with 18 bases remaining between them. The CDR3 nucleotides are TGTGCCAGCAGCTTAGGAGGGCAGGGTGGCGGGGAGCTGTTTTTT. Protein sequence: CASSLGGQGGGELFF.

This chain joins TRBV6-5 and TRBJ2-3; D perhaps matches TRBD1 (6 bases). Germline V gene sequence: CDR1 MNHEY, CDR2 SVGAGI. V was shortened by 6 bases and J by 5 bases, with 9 bases between the two germline ends. The CDR3 spans 12 residues. CDR3: CASSLRGDTQYF. CDR3 in DNA: TGTGCCAGCAGCCTCAGGGGAGATACGCAGTATTTT.

The chain employs TRBV23-1 and TRBJ1-1, with D uncertain. TRBV23-1 is an ORF, and what it does is uncertain. The CDR3 is 17 residues long. The V end lost 10 bases, the J end lost 0 bases, and 24 bases lay between the germline ends. The CDR3 sequence: CATRPSTHLRLNTEAFF. CDR3 bases: TGCGCCACCAGGCCTTCCACCCACCTCCGATTGAACACTGAAGCTTTCTTT.